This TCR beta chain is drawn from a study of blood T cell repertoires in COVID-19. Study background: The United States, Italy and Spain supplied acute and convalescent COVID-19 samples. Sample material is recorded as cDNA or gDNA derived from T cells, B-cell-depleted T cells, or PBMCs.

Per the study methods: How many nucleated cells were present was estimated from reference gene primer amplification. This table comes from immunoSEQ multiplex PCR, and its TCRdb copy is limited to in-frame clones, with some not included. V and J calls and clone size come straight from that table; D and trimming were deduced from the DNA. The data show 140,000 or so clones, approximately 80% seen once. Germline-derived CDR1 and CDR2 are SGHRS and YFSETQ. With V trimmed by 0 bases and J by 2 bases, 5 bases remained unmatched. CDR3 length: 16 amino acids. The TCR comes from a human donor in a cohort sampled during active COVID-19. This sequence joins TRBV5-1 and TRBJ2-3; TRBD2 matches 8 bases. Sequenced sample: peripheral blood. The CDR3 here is CASSLGVGRDTDTQYF. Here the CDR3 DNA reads TGCGCCAGCAGCTTGGGGGTCGGGAGGGACACAGATACGCAGTATTTT.